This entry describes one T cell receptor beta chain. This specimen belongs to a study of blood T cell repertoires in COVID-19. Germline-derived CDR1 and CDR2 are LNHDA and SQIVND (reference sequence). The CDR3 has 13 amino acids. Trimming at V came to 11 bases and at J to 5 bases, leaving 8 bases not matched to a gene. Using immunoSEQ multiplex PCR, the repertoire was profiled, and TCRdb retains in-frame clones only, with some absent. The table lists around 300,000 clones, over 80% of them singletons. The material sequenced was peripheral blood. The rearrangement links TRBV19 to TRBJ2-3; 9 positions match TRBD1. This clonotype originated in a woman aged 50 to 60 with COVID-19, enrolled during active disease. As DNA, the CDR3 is TGTGCCTCAGACACAGGGGGCAGAGATACGCAGTATTTT. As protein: CASDTGGRDTQYF.